The next 16 T cell receptor beta chains were all read from a single sample in a study of blood T cell repertoires in COVID-19. TCRdb's table, derived via immunoSEQ multiplex PCR, lists solely in-frame clones and lacks some. The data contain around 150,000 clones, approximately 82% of them singletons. The sequencing sample was made of peripheral blood. These receptors were taken from a man aged 60 to 69 who had recovered from COVID-19.

V and J are TRBV6-5 and TRBJ2-4; 7 bases agree with TRBD1. The CDR3 loop spans 13 amino acids. V was clipped by 6 bases and J by 4 bases; unmatched bases: 3. Germline V gives CDR1 MNHEY, CDR2 SVGAGI. CDR3 sequence (DNA): TGTGCCAGCAGCCTGGGACAGAAAAACATTCAGTACTTC. This translates into CASSLGQKNIQYF.

In this sample, this clone turned up a few times. This rearrangement joins TRBV7-9 to TRBJ1-4; D perhaps matches TRBD1 (5 bases). The CDR3 length is 14 residues. Looked up from germline, CDR1 is SEHNR and CDR2 is FQNEAQ (reference sequence). V gave up 0 bases and J gave up 5 bases, with 7 bases separating them. CDR3: CASSLAGGNEKLFF. In DNA, the CDR3 is TGTGCCAGCAGCTTAGCGGGGGGGAATGAAAAACTGTTTTTT.

V usage is TRBV20-1 and J usage is TRBJ2-5; the match to TRBD2 covers 11 bases. The CDR3 extends over 16 amino acids. V lost 3 bases and J lost 2; bases outside the gene matches: 8. Germline loops: CDR1 DFQATT, CDR2 SNEGSKA (reference sequence). The CDR3 loop reads CSASLGTSGRQETQYF. In DNA, the CDR3 is TGCAGTGCTAGTTTAGGGACTAGCGGTCGACAAGAGACCCAGTACTTC.

This rearrangement joins TRBV28 to TRBJ1-1; the D gene is possibly TRBD1 (6 bases). Trimming took off 6 bases at V and 1 base at J, with 15 bases between the two ends. Germline values: CDR1 MDHEN, CDR2 SYDVKM. This CDR3 has 15 amino acids. CDR3 sequence (DNA): TGTGCCAGCAGCCTCACAGGGTCCCCGAACACTGAAGCTTTCTTT. Translating it yields CASSLTGSPNTEAFF.

This clone was recorded many times. The DNA of the CDR3 is TGTGCCAGCAGCCGAGGACAGGGAGGCACCTCAGGGGAGCTGTTTTTT. Translating it yields CASSRGQGGTSGELFF. The chain employs TRBV7-9 and TRBJ2-2; 8 positions agree with TRBD1. The V and J ends lost 5 bases and 8 bases, in that order; junction bases with no gene match: 13. The CDR3 extends over 16 amino acids. Germline V CDR1 and CDR2: SEHNR, FQNEAQ (reference sequence). The whole variable domain, filled in from reference TRBV7-9 and TRBJ2-2, reads DTGVSQNPRHKITKRGQNVTFRCDPISEHNRLYWYRQTLGQGPEFLTYFQNEAQLEKSRLLSDRFSAERPKGSFSTLEIQRTEQGDSAMYLCASSRGQGGTSGELFFGEGSRLTVL.

This clone came up a few times. This rearrangement joins TRBV3-1 (or the pseudogene TRBV3-2) to TRBJ2-7, with TRBD2 matching 13 bases. This CDR3 comprises 14 residues. The V segment lost 3 bases and the J segment 6 bases; nucleotides outside the gene matches: 2. In germline, CDR1 is LGHDT, CDR2 YNNKEL (reference sequence). CDR3 bases: TGTGCCAGCAGCCACCGACTAGCGGGGGGCGAGCAGTACTTC. It is translated as CASSHRLAGGEQYF.

The genes are TRBV19 and TRBJ1-5; TRBD1 might be the D (5 bases). The V and J ends lost 5 bases and 11 bases respectively, with 22 bases between them. Germline V lookup: CDR1 LNHDA, CDR2 SQIVND (reference sequence). The CDR3 length is 15 residues. CDR3 DNA: TGTGCCAGTAGTGCTAGCCCCGTAACCGGGGGGTCCCAGCATTTT. It codes for CASSASPVTGGSQHF.

The V gene is TRBV7-2, the J gene TRBJ1-4; D unresolved. The V end lost 3 bases, the J end lost 4 bases, and 12 bases lay between the germline ends. The germline V gene encodes CDR1 SGHTA and CDR2 FQGNSA. The CDR3 extends over 15 amino acids. CDR3 nucleotides: TGTGCCAGCAGCTTGAACTCCCTTATTAATGAAAAACTGTTTTTT. This encodes CASSLNSLINEKLFF.

CDR3 sequence reads: CASSELNNRGGNYGYTF. CDR3 coding DNA: TGTGCCAGCAGTGAACTTAATAACAGGGGGGGGAACTATGGCTACACCTTC. The chain has TRBV25-1 and TRBJ1-2; 8 bases match TRBD1. This CDR3 spans 17 amino acids. V was pared by 2 bases and J by 2 bases, with 10 bases of the junction left unmatched. Germline assignment: CDR1 MGHDK and CDR2 SYGVNS.

The gene calls are TRBV6-5 and TRBJ1-1; tentative D call: TRBD1 (5 bases). The CDR3 extends over 14 amino acids. Between the trimmed V and J ends, which lost 6 bases and 4 bases, there was a span of 15 bases. CDR1 and CDR2 from the germline V gene are MNHEY and SVGAGI. The CDR3 is CASRPSGSGTEAFF. CDR3 DNA: TGTGCCAGCAGACCTTCAGGGTCAGGCACTGAAGCTTTCTTT.

The chain employs TRBV2 and TRBJ2-1; TRBD2 is a possible D gene (6 bases). The CDR3 spans 17 residues. The germline gives CDR1 SNHLY, CDR2 FYNNEI. V was trimmed by 2 bases and J by 3 bases, leaving 17 bases between them. The DNA for the CDR3 is TGTGCCAGCAGTGAATATCCCCCGACTAGTGACTACAATGAGCAGTTCTTC. This sequence encodes CASSEYPPTSDYNEQFF.

This clone was seen just once. J is TRBJ2-5 and V is TRBV7-6, with D possibly matching TRBD2 (5 bases). V was shortened by 1 base and J by 0 bases, with 15 bases between the two germline ends. The length of the CDR3 is 17 residues. Germline V CDR1 and CDR2: SGHVS, FNYEAQ. CDR3 bases: TGTGCCAGCAGCTTAGGAGTCGAGGGAAGGAACCAAGAGACCCAGTACTTC. Its translation is CASSLGVEGRNQETQYF.

The chain recombines TRBV30 with TRBJ1-1; 8 nucleotides align to TRBD1. This CDR3 contains 15 residues. Germline assignment: CDR1 GTSNPN and CDR2 SVGIG (reference sequence). With V trimmed by 0 bases and J by 4 bases, 7 bases remained unmatched. This CDR3 reads CAWSVQGGLFTEAFF. The CDR3 coding sequence is TGTGCCTGGAGTGTACAGGGGGGCCTTTTCACTGAAGCTTTCTTT.

The chain has TRBV5-1 and TRBJ2-5; 9 nucleotides agree with TRBD1. CDR1 and CDR2 from the germline V gene are SGHRS and YFSETQ. CDR3 length: 15 residues. With V trimmed by 0 bases and J by 3 bases, 3 bases remained unmatched. CDR3 residues: CASSLEQGAEETQYF. The CDR3 bases are TGCGCCAGCAGCTTGGAACAGGGGGCCGAAGAGACCCAGTACTTC.

The chain is built from TRBV4-2 and TRBJ2-7; 12 nucleotides align to TRBD2. The V gene's germline CDR1 is LGHNA and CDR2 YNFKEQ. The junction had 5 bases not matched to a gene; V was cut back by 3 bases and J by 5 bases. This CDR3 spans 15 amino acids. CDR3 bases: TGTGCCAGCAGCCAGAGGACTAGCGGGATTAACGAGCAGTACTTC. Its translation: CASSQRTSGINEQYF.

The chain carries TRBV29-1 and TRBJ2-7; TRBD1 matches 8 bases. Germline V gives CDR1 SQVTM, CDR2 ANQGSEA. The junction had 13 bases not matched to a gene; V was cut back by 8 bases and J by 7 bases. The CDR3 runs to 13 residues. The CDR3 DNA is TGCAGCTTCACCCGGGCAGGGGGCGGGGAGCAGTACTTC. Translation gives CSFTRAGGGEQYF.